This is a list of T cell receptor beta chains from one sample in a study of human T cells and chemical hapten exposure. TCRdb itself ran the RACE reads through MiXCR, one entry per CDR3 protein. Of tens of thousands of distinct CDR3 sequences in the sample, roughly a tenth were seen once. The material sequenced was whole blood, taken in connection with sensitization to the hapten diphenylcyclopropenone (DPC). Every receptor here comes from a middle-aged man with alopecia areata. Some clones in this sample may be carry-over from other donors' samples. Both conserved end residues are part of each CDR3. D genes are given only for firm matches. Size tells how often a clone was seen (once, few, many) or the class of an expanded clone, and some rows leave it out.

>NA|TRBJ1-2|TRBV5-5|few
CASSLAMFRVEDGYTF
TGTGCCAGCAGCTTGGCTATGTTTAGGGTCGAGGATGGCTACACCTTC
>NA|TRBJ2-3|TRBV12-3/TRBV12-4|NA
CASSLGLMITDTQYF
TGTGCCAGCAGTTTAGGACTGATGATTACAGATACGCAGTATTTT
>TRBD1|TRBJ2-3|TRBV2|NA
CASGGQGASDTQYF
TGTGCCAGCGGTGGACAGGGGGCATCAGATACGCAGTATTTT
>NA|TRBJ1-5|TRBV15|NA
CATGLRNQPQHF
TGTGCCACCGGACTCCGCAATCAGCCCCAGCATTTT
>NA|TRBJ1-1|TRBV28|many
CASSLLAGEGTEAFF
TGTGCCAGCAGTTTACTCGCAGGAGAAGGAACTGAAGCTTTCTTT
>NA|TRBJ2-2|TRBV6-5|NA
CASSIYENTGELFF
TGTGCCAGCAGTATCTATGAAAACACCGGGGAGCTGTTTTTT
>TRBD1|TRBJ1-1|TRBV6-1|many
CASSPRTGTEAFF
TGTGCCAGCAGTCCCCGGACAGGGACTGAAGCTTTCTTT
>NA|TRBJ2-1|TRBV28|NA
CASSWGPPEQFF
TGTGCCAGCAGTTGGGGCCCGCCTGAGCAGTTCTTC
>TRBD1|TRBJ1-2|TRBV12-3/TRBV12-4|many
CASTVDRGPYGYTF
TGTGCCAGCACTGTGGACAGGGGGCCCTATGGCTACACCTTC
>NA|TRBJ1-1|TRBV6-5|few
CASSYSRDGRAEAFF
TGTGCCAGCAGTTACTCGAGGGACGGAAGGGCTGAAGCTTTCTTT
>NA|TRBJ2-4|TRBV20-1|many
CSANRENIQYF
TGCAGTGCCAACCGAGAAAACATTCAGTACTTC
>NA|TRBJ2-3|TRBV29-1|many
CSVGLSTDTQYF
TGCAGCGTTGGTCTGAGCACAGATACGCAGTATTTT
>TRBD2|TRBJ2-1|TRBV7-9|few
CASSLSGSTVVVEQFF
TGTGCCAGCAGCCTTAGCGGGAGTACGGTGGTGGTTGAGCAGTTCTTC
>NA|TRBJ2-5|TRBV7-9|many
CASSKGSEQETQYF
TGTGCCAGCAGTAAAGGGAGCGAACAAGAGACCCAGTACTTC
>NA|TRBJ1-2|TRBV7-2|many
CASSLGTGTYGYTF
TGTGCCAGCAGCTTAGGAACAGGGACCTATGGCTACACCTTC
>NA|TRBJ1-6|TRBV7-2|few
CASSLRFRSPLHF
TGTGCCAGCAGCTTACGTTTCCGGTCACCCCTCCACTTT
>TRBD1|TRBJ1-4|TRBV12-3/TRBV12-4|many
CASSSGQGNEKLFF
TGTGCCAGCAGCTCGGGACAGGGTAATGAAAAACTGTTTTTT
>TRBD2|TRBJ2-1|TRBV28|few
CASSPETSVHEQFF
TGTGCCAGCAGTCCCGAGACTAGCGTTCACGAGCAGTTCTTC
>TRBD2|TRBJ2-7|TRBV3-1|many
CASSPGGLAGVEQYF
TGTGCCAGCAGCCCTGGGGGGCTAGCGGGAGTGGAGCAGTACTTC
>NA|TRBJ1-2|TRBV7-2|NA
CASSLVPSRYGYTF
TGTGCCAGCAGCTTAGTTCCCAGCCGCTATGGCTACACCTTC
>TRBD1|TRBJ1-1|TRBV5-6|many
CASSLTDRGQAEAFF
TGTGCCAGCAGCCTTACGGACAGGGGGCAAGCTGAAGCTTTCTTT
>NA|TRBJ1-4|TRBV28|NA
CASSSAEPNEKLFF
TGTGCCAGCAGTTCCGCTGAACCGAATGAAAAACTGTTTTTT